The rows below give T cell receptor beta chains drawn from one sample of a study of cytomegalovirus exposure and HLA in healthy donors. Sequenced by immunoSEQ multiplex PCR; TCRdb stores in-frame clones only, minus some. In the table there are 65,000 to 95,000 clones, roughly 96% of which are singletons. Sequenced material: PBMCs. These receptors were taken from a man aged 18 to 35 in good health and CMV-seronegative. Each CDR3 is given without its conserved first and last residue.

TRBV4-1	TRBJ2-3	ASSQATGLAGDHPSTDTQY
TRBV7-9	TRBJ1-2	APDWGALSGYT
TRBV11-3	TRBJ2-7	ASSPGTGPEQY
TRBV7-8	TRBJ1-1	ASSQDRPNTEAF
TRBV11-2	TRBJ2-5	ASSYDSLQETQY
TRBV18	TRBJ1-1	ASSPDKPEAF
TRBV6-6	TRBJ2-7	ASSAALYEQY
TRBV2	TRBJ2-6	ATYRDRAYSGANVLT
TRBV7-2	TRBJ2-3	ASSPGDSSTDTQY
TRBV29-1	TRBJ2-5	SVDPSSGGAGTQY
TRBV7-9	TRBJ2-3	ASRPAQGSSTDTQY
TRBV11-2	TRBJ1-1	ASSQDYTEAF
TRBV5-1	TRBJ2-3	ASSLGLGARPDTQY
TRBV7-9	TRBJ2-5	ASSLATPQTVRGSQY
TRBV5-1	TRBJ2-2	ASSFTSATGELF
TRBV19	TRBJ1-5	ASTRGDQPQH
TRBV6-5	TRBJ2-7	ASSYSLGDGEQY
TRBV11-3	TRBJ2-1	ASSLGTDPSYNEQF